Listed below are T cell receptor beta chains from one sample, sequenced in a study of regulatory T cells in long-lasting Graves disease. TCRdb used MiXCR to reprocess the multiplex PCR reads, holding one entry per CDR3 protein. The profile shows around 400,000 distinct CDR3 sequences, less than 30% of them singletons. Material: peripheral blood mononuclear cells (PBMCs), obtained when the disease was refractory, from a patient treated with antithyroid drugs. These receptors all stem from a woman between 40 and 50 years old with Graves disease. Both conserved end residues are part of each CDR3. A D gene is named only where the DNA matches it firmly. Rows may omit the clone size; those that give it use once, few, many or a size class.

J gene: TRBJ2-7; clone size: .; V gene: TRBV14; D gene: .; CDR3 DNA: TGTGCCAGCAGCCAAGGGAGGGTCGACGAGCAGTACTTC; CDR3 protein: CASSQGRVDEQYF
J gene: TRBJ2-2; clone size: few; V gene: TRBV28; D gene: .; CDR3 DNA: TGTGCCAGCAGTTTCGTGGACTTAGGGGAGCCGCTTTTT; CDR3 protein: CASSFVDLGEPLF
J gene: TRBJ1-4; clone size: many; V gene: TRBV2; D gene: .; CDR3 DNA: TGTGCCAGCAGTGAAGGTGATGCAACTAATGAAAAACTGTTTTTT; CDR3 protein: CASSEGDATNEKLFF
J gene: TRBJ1-2; clone size: few; V gene: TRBV7-8; D gene: .; CDR3 DNA: TGTGCCAGCAGCTTATCAACCAAGTTCCAGGGACCCTATGGCTACACCTTC; CDR3 protein: CASSLSTKFQGPYGYTF
J gene: TRBJ2-7; clone size: few; V gene: TRBV15; D gene: TRBD2; CDR3 DNA: TGTGCCACCAGCAGAGATCTAGCGGGAACCCTTTACGAGCAGTACTTC; CDR3 protein: CATSRDLAGTLYEQYF
J gene: TRBJ1-5; clone size: .; V gene: TRBV7-6; D gene: TRBD1; CDR3 DNA: TGTGCCAGCAGCTCCCACATGGGGGACAGAAAAATGTTCAGGGCCCAGCATTTT; CDR3 protein: CASSSHMGDRKMFRAQHF
J gene: TRBJ1-4; clone size: .; V gene: TRBV7-9; D gene: .; CDR3 DNA: TGTGCCAGCAGCGCAGACCGCTTTGCAACTAATGAAAAACTGTTTTTT; CDR3 protein: CASSADRFATNEKLFF
J gene: TRBJ2-5; clone size: many; V gene: TRBV13; D gene: TRBD2; CDR3 DNA: TGTGCCAGCAAGACTAGCGGGAGGTCCGGAGAGACCCAGTACTTC; CDR3 protein: CASKTSGRSGETQYF
J gene: TRBJ1-5; clone size: few; V gene: TRBV28; D gene: .; CDR3 DNA: TGTGCCAGCAGTTTACCGGAGGGGATCAATCAGCCCCAGCATTTT; CDR3 protein: CASSLPEGINQPQHF
J gene: TRBJ1-1; clone size: many; V gene: TRBV12-3/TRBV12-4; D gene: .; CDR3 DNA: TGTGCCAGCAGCGGCGAAGGGGGTATTGGTACTGAAGCTTTCTTT; CDR3 protein: CASSGEGGIGTEAFF
J gene: TRBJ1-2; clone size: many; V gene: TRBV28; D gene: .; CDR3 DNA: TGTGCCAGCAGTTTACGGCGGCCAGGGATCTATGGCTACACCTTC; CDR3 protein: CASSLRRPGIYGYTF
J gene: TRBJ2-6; clone size: few; V gene: TRBV20-1; D gene: .; CDR3 DNA: TGCAGTGCTAGAGATCGTGTCGGCAGCTCTGGGGCCAACGTCCTGACTTTC; CDR3 protein: CSARDRVGSSGANVLTF
J gene: TRBJ2-5; clone size: many; V gene: TRBV20-1; D gene: .; CDR3 DNA: TGCAGTGCTAGACCCAGGGTACAAGAGACCCAGTACTTC; CDR3 protein: CSARPRVQETQYF
J gene: TRBJ2-7; clone size: many; V gene: TRBV11-2; D gene: .; CDR3 DNA: TGTGCCAGCAGCTCACTGACTCGCTACGAGCAGTACTTC; CDR3 protein: CASSSLTRYEQYF
J gene: TRBJ1-5; clone size: many; V gene: TRBV19; D gene: .; CDR3 DNA: TGTGCCAGTAGTATTTCCAGGGGAGTCAATCAGCCCCAGCATTTT; CDR3 protein: CASSISRGVNQPQHF
J gene: TRBJ2-4; clone size: few; V gene: TRBV29-1; D gene: .; CDR3 DNA: TGCAGCCAAGTAGGGGGACCCAAAAACATTCAGTACTTC; CDR3 protein: CSQVGGPKNIQYF
J gene: TRBJ2-7; clone size: few; V gene: TRBV4-2; D gene: TRBD2; CDR3 DNA: TGTGCCAGCAGCCAAGATTCGCGGGAGGATTACGAGCAGTACTTC; CDR3 protein: CASSQDSREDYEQYF
J gene: TRBJ1-1; clone size: many; V gene: TRBV20-1; D gene: TRBD1; CDR3 DNA: TGCAGTGCTAGAACAGGGGGGACTGAAGCTTTCTTT; CDR3 protein: CSARTGGTEAFF
J gene: TRBJ2-2; clone size: few; V gene: TRBV9; D gene: TRBD2; CDR3 DNA: TGTGCCAGCAGCGTAGCCAGCGGGAAAACGAACACCGGGGAGCTGTTTTTT; CDR3 protein: CASSVASGKTNTGELFF
J gene: TRBJ1-1; clone size: many; V gene: TRBV2; D gene: .; CDR3 DNA: TGTGCCAGCAGTGTCTCAGGTAACACTGAAGCTTTCTTT; CDR3 protein: CASSVSGNTEAFF
J gene: TRBJ2-5; clone size: .; V gene: TRBV6-2/TRBV6-3; D gene: .; CDR3 DNA: TGTGCCAGCAGTTACCTGCGGGGTGGAGAGGAGACCCAGTACTTC; CDR3 protein: CASSYLRGGEETQYF
J gene: TRBJ2-1; clone size: many; V gene: TRBV10-3; D gene: .; CDR3 DNA: TGTGCCATCAGTGAGTCAGGCGGGGCGGGTGAGCAGTTCTTC; CDR3 protein: CAISESGGAGEQFF
J gene: TRBJ2-5; clone size: many; V gene: TRBV27; D gene: .; CDR3 DNA: TGTGCCAGCAGTTTAAGGTTCCAAGAGACCCAGTACTTC; CDR3 protein: CASSLRFQETQYF
J gene: TRBJ2-1; clone size: .; V gene: TRBV3-1; D gene: .; CDR3 DNA: TGTGCCAGCAGCTCGACCGTCACTAGCAATGAGCAGTTCTTC; CDR3 protein: CASSSTVTSNEQFF
J gene: TRBJ1-1; clone size: many; V gene: TRBV20-1; D gene: TRBD1; CDR3 DNA: TGCAGTGCTTCGAGACAGGGGGCAACTGAAGCTTTCTTT; CDR3 protein: CSASRQGATEAFF
J gene: TRBJ2-7; clone size: .; V gene: TRBV5-6; D gene: TRBD2; CDR3 DNA: TGTGCCAGCAGCCCGAGCGGGAGCAACGAGCAGTACTTC; CDR3 protein: CASSPSGSNEQYF
J gene: TRBJ1-1; clone size: .; V gene: TRBV5-1; D gene: .; CDR3 DNA: TGCGCCAGCAGCTTGGGGGACACAATGAACACTGAAGCTTTCTTT; CDR3 protein: CASSLGDTMNTEAFF
J gene: TRBJ2-7; clone size: many; V gene: TRBV2; D gene: TRBD1; CDR3 DNA: TGTGCCAGCAGTGAAGCGCCTACAGGGGTGTTCGGCGAGCAGTACTTC; CDR3 protein: CASSEAPTGVFGEQYF
J gene: TRBJ2-2; clone size: .; V gene: TRBV6-4; D gene: .; CDR3 DNA: TGTGCCAGCAGTGACCAGGGGACACCGAACACCGGGGAGCTGTTTTTT; CDR3 protein: CASSDQGTPNTGELFF
J gene: TRBJ1-2; clone size: .; V gene: TRBV19; D gene: .; CDR3 DNA: TGTGCCAGTAGTCCGCCCGAGGGAGGCTACACCTTC; CDR3 protein: CASSPPEGGYTF
J gene: TRBJ1-1; clone size: many; V gene: TRBV2; D gene: .; CDR3 DNA: TGTGCCAGCAGGGGAAACAGGGAGGGGAACACTGAAGCTTTCTTT; CDR3 protein: CASRGNREGNTEAFF
J gene: TRBJ1-2; clone size: .; V gene: TRBV27; D gene: TRBD1; CDR3 DNA: TGTGCCAGCAGTTTGCAAAACAGGGGTGGCTACACCTTC; CDR3 protein: CASSLQNRGGYTF
J gene: TRBJ2-4; clone size: .; V gene: TRBV6-5; D gene: .; CDR3 DNA: TGTGCCAGCAGTTACTCGGCAGGGGCTACAAACATTCAGTACTTC; CDR3 protein: CASSYSAGATNIQYF
J gene: TRBJ2-7; clone size: few; V gene: TRBV3-1; D gene: .; CDR3 DNA: TGTGCCAGCAGCCAAGGCCAGGGCTCCTACGAGCAGTACTTC; CDR3 protein: CASSQGQGSYEQYF
J gene: TRBJ2-2; clone size: many; V gene: TRBV2; D gene: TRBD2; CDR3 DNA: TGTGCCAGCAGTGAACCGGGCGGGGGATGGACCGGGGAGCTGTTTTTT; CDR3 protein: CASSEPGGGWTGELFF
J gene: TRBJ1-5; clone size: many; V gene: TRBV20-1; D gene: TRBD1; CDR3 DNA: TGCAGTGCTAGTGGACAGGGGGATCAGCCCCAGCATTTT; CDR3 protein: CSASGQGDQPQHF
J gene: TRBJ2-7; clone size: .; V gene: TRBV6-2/TRBV6-3; D gene: .; CDR3 DNA: TGTGCCAGCAGTTACGGACAGCTTTCCTACGAGCAGTACTTC; CDR3 protein: CASSYGQLSYEQYF
J gene: TRBJ1-3; clone size: few; V gene: TRBV6-2/TRBV6-3; D gene: .; CDR3 DNA: TGTGCCAGCAGTTACTCGAGGCCGGAGAGCTCTGGAAACACCATATATTTT; CDR3 protein: CASSYSRPESSGNTIYF
J gene: TRBJ2-1; clone size: .; V gene: TRBV2; D gene: .; CDR3 DNA: TGTGCCAGCAGCCCTACCGGGACGTACTATGTGCAGTTCTTC; CDR3 protein: CASSPTGTYYVQFF
J gene: TRBJ1-2; clone size: many; V gene: TRBV15; D gene: .; CDR3 DNA: TGTGCCACCAGCAGAGTGACGGACTATGGCTACACCTTC; CDR3 protein: CATSRVTDYGYTF
J gene: TRBJ1-5; clone size: .; V gene: TRBV10-3; D gene: .; CDR3 DNA: TGTGCCATCAGTGAGTCGACTGATCAGCCCCAGCATTTT; CDR3 protein: CAISESTDQPQHF
J gene: TRBJ2-7; clone size: many; V gene: TRBV20-1; D gene: TRBD2; CDR3 DNA: TGCAGTGCTAGTGGGGCGAGGACGGGAGGGCCGCATGAGCAGTACTTC; CDR3 protein: CSASGARTGGPHEQYF
J gene: TRBJ1-5; clone size: many; V gene: TRBV27; D gene: TRBD1; CDR3 DNA: TGTGCCAGCAGTTTGGGTCAGGGGGTCAATCAGCCCCAGCATTTT; CDR3 protein: CASSLGQGVNQPQHF
J gene: TRBJ1-5; clone size: few; V gene: TRBV29-1; D gene: TRBD1; CDR3 DNA: TGCAGCGTTGTTGGGACAGGGAAAACTCTTTGGCACCAGCCCCAGCATTTT; CDR3 protein: CSVVGTGKTLWHQPQHF
J gene: TRBJ2-7; clone size: many; V gene: TRBV6-1; D gene: .; CDR3 DNA: TGTGCCAGCAGTCGGGACCGCAGGACTCCCGAGCAGTACTTC; CDR3 protein: CASSRDRRTPEQYF
J gene: TRBJ1-6; clone size: .; V gene: TRBV28; D gene: TRBD1; CDR3 DNA: TGTGCCAGCAGTTTTCGGGACAGAAATTCACCCCTCCACTTT; CDR3 protein: CASSFRDRNSPLHF
J gene: TRBJ2-5; clone size: many; V gene: TRBV20-1; D gene: TRBD2; CDR3 DNA: TGCAGTGCTAGTCGGACTAGCGGGAGATTGGGTCAAGAGACCCAGTACTTC; CDR3 protein: CSASRTSGRLGQETQYF
J gene: TRBJ1-5; clone size: many; V gene: TRBV5-8; D gene: .; CDR3 DNA: TGTGCCAGCAGCTTGCTAGGTTGGGCTGGGCAGCCCCAGCATTTT; CDR3 protein: CASSLLGWAGQPQHF
J gene: TRBJ1-2; clone size: many; V gene: TRBV15; D gene: .; CDR3 DNA: TGTGCCACCAGCAACTTTGGCGGCTACACCTTC; CDR3 protein: CATSNFGGYTF
J gene: TRBJ1-5; clone size: few; V gene: TRBV29-1; D gene: .; CDR3 DNA: TGCAGCGTGGGTCGGGAGCAGCCCCAGCATTTT; CDR3 protein: CSVGREQPQHF
J gene: TRBJ2-3; clone size: .; V gene: TRBV27; D gene: TRBD2; CDR3 DNA: TGTGCCAGCTTGGGGGGGTCAGATACGCAGTATTTT; CDR3 protein: CASLGGSDTQYF
J gene: TRBJ1-1; clone size: .; V gene: TRBV6-2/TRBV6-3; D gene: .; CDR3 DNA: TGTGCCAGCTTGGGGGCGGCGGGCACTGAAGCTTTCTTT; CDR3 protein: CASLGAAGTEAFF
J gene: TRBJ2-5; clone size: few; V gene: TRBV19; D gene: TRBD2; CDR3 DNA: TGTGCCAGTAGTATACGGGCGGGAGGTCGAGGGGAGACCCAGTACTTC; CDR3 protein: CASSIRAGGRGETQYF
J gene: TRBJ2-2; clone size: .; V gene: TRBV19; D gene: TRBD2; CDR3 DNA: TGTGCCAAAAGGACTAGCGGGAGTCGCCGGGAGCTGTTTTTT; CDR3 protein: CAKRTSGSRRELFF
J gene: TRBJ1-5; clone size: many; V gene: TRBV24-1; D gene: TRBD1; CDR3 DNA: TGTGCCACCAGGGACAGGGGTACGGATCAGCCCCAGCATTTT; CDR3 protein: CATRDRGTDQPQHF
J gene: TRBJ2-7; clone size: few; V gene: TRBV6-5; D gene: TRBD2; CDR3 DNA: TGTGCCAGCAGTTACGGGGAGCGGGAGTACGAGCAGTACTTC; CDR3 protein: CASSYGEREYEQYF
J gene: TRBJ1-1; clone size: .; V gene: TRBV7-9; D gene: .; CDR3 DNA: TGTGCCAGCAGCCTACAACTCGTTGCGGGCTCTGAAGCTTTCTTT; CDR3 protein: CASSLQLVAGSEAFF
J gene: TRBJ2-5; clone size: many; V gene: TRBV20-1; D gene: .; CDR3 DNA: TGCAGTGCTAGAGATACGGCGGCTAGTTGGGCCCAAGAGACCCAGTACTTC; CDR3 protein: CSARDTAASWAQETQYF
J gene: TRBJ1-6; clone size: .; V gene: TRBV20-1; D gene: .; CDR3 DNA: TGCAGTGCTAGGTACCAGGGAACTGCCATCTCACCCCTCCACTTT; CDR3 protein: CSARYQGTAISPLHF